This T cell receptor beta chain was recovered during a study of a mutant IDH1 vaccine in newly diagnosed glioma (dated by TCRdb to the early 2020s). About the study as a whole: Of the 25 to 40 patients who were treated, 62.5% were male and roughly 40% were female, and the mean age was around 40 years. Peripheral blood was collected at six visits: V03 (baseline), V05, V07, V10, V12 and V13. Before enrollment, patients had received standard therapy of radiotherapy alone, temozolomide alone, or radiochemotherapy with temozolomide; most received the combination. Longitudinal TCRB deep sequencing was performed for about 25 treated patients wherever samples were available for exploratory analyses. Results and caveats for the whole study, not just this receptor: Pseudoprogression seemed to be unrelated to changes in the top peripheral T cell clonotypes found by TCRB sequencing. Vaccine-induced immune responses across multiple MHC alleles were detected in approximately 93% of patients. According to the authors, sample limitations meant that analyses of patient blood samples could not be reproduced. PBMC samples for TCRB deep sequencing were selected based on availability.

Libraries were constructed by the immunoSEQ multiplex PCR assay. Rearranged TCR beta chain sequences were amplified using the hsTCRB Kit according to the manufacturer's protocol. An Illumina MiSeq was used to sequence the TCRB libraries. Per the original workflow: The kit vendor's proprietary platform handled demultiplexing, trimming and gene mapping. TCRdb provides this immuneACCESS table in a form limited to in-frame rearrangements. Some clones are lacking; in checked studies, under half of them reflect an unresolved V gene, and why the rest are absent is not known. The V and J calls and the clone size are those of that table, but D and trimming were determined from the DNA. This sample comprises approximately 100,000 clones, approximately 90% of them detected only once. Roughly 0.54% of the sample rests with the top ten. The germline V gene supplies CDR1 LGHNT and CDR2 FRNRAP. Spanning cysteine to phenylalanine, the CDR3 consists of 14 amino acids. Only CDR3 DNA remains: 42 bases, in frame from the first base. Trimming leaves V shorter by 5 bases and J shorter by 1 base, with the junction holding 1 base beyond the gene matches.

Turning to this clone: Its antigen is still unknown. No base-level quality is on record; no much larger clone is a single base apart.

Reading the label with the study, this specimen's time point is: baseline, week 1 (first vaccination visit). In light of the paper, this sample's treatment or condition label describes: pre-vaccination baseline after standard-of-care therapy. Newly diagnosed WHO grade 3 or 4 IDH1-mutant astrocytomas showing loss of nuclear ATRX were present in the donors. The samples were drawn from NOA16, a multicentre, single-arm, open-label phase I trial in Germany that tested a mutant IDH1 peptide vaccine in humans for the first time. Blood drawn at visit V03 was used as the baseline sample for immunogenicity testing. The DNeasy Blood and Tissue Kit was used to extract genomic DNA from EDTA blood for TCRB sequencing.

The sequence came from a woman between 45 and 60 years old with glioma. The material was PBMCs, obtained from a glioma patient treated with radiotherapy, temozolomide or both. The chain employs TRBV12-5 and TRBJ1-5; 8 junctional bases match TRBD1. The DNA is TGTGCTAGTGGTCGACAGGGGAGCAATCAGCCCCAGCATTTT. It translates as CASGRQGSNQPQHF.